Listed below are T cell receptor beta chains from one sample, sequenced in a study of blood T cell repertoires in COVID-19. Sequencing used immunoSEQ multiplex PCR; TCRdb keeps in-frame clones, though not all of them. This table holds about 330,000 clones, approximately 84% found once. Sequences were obtained from PBMCs or T cells enriched from blood (not recorded which). These receptors all come from a woman aged 25-40 years who had recovered from COVID-19. CDR3s include the opening cysteine and the closing phenylalanine or tryptophan. The order of the fields is J gene, clone size, D gene, V gene, CDR3 protein, CDR3 DNA. A D gene is named only where the DNA matches it firmly. Only part of the rows carry a size: once, few, many, or a class if the clone is expanded.

j_call: TRBJ2-1; clone_size: -; d_call: TRBD1; v_call: TRBV6-5; cdr3_aa: CASSYSAGGSYNEQFF; cdr3_nt: TGTGCCAGCAGTTACTCTGCAGGGGGCAGCTACAATGAGCAGTTCTTC
j_call: TRBJ2-1; clone_size: once; d_call: TRBD2; v_call: TRBV10-2; cdr3_aa: CASSESMTSGSYNEQFF; cdr3_nt: TGCGCCAGCAGTGAGTCGATGACTAGCGGGTCTTACAATGAGCAGTTCTTC
j_call: TRBJ1-5; clone_size: few; d_call: -; v_call: TRBV19; cdr3_aa: CASSIDRYNQPQHF; cdr3_nt: TGTGCCAGTAGTATCGACAGATACAATCAGCCCCAGCATTTT
j_call: TRBJ2-1; clone_size: -; d_call: -; v_call: TRBV7-9; cdr3_aa: CASSLAGLANRGNEQFF; cdr3_nt: TGTGCCAGCAGCTTAGCGGGTTTGGCTAACCGAGGCAATGAGCAGTTCTTC
j_call: TRBJ2-5; clone_size: -; d_call: TRBD1; v_call: TRBV13; cdr3_aa: CASSLGGDPGTGAQETQYF; cdr3_nt: TGTGCCAGCAGCTTAGGGGGGGACCCCGGGACAGGGGCCCAAGAGACCCAGTACTTC
j_call: TRBJ1-2; clone_size: few; d_call: -; v_call: TRBV29-1; cdr3_aa: CSGEQGEGYGYTF; cdr3_nt: TGCAGCGGGGAACAGGGAGAGGGCTATGGCTACACCTTC
j_call: TRBJ2-1; clone_size: -; d_call: TRBD1; v_call: TRBV7-8; cdr3_aa: CASSSIDRGEIEQFF; cdr3_nt: TGTGCCAGCAGCTCTATTGACAGGGGGGAGATTGAGCAGTTCTTC
j_call: TRBJ2-7; clone_size: once; d_call: TRBD1; v_call: TRBV30; cdr3_aa: CAYRTGGLYEQYF; cdr3_nt: TGTGCCTACAGGACAGGGGGCCTCTACGAGCAGTACTTC
j_call: TRBJ2-5; clone_size: -; d_call: TRBD1; v_call: TRBV18; cdr3_aa: CASSTGEQGPLETQYF; cdr3_nt: TGTGCCAGCTCAACCGGGGAACAGGGGCCCTTGGAGACCCAGTACTTC
j_call: TRBJ2-7; clone_size: -; d_call: TRBD2; v_call: TRBV5-8; cdr3_aa: CASSVAGGEQYF; cdr3_nt: TGTGCCAGCAGCGTAGCGGGGGGCGAGCAGTACTTC
j_call: TRBJ1-1; clone_size: -; d_call: -; v_call: TRBV7-9; cdr3_aa: CASNPGQPGNTEAFF; cdr3_nt: TGTGCCAGCAACCCAGGACAGCCTGGGAACACTGAAGCTTTCTTT
j_call: TRBJ1-1; clone_size: -; d_call: -; v_call: TRBV6-5; cdr3_aa: CASRLGSEAFF; cdr3_nt: TGTGCCAGCAGACTAGGGAGTGAAGCTTTCTTT
j_call: TRBJ1-5; clone_size: -; d_call: TRBD1; v_call: TRBV18; cdr3_aa: CASSPGQGGNQPQHF; cdr3_nt: TGTGCCAGCTCACCGGGCCAGGGGGGCAATCAGCCCCAGCATTTT